The sequence of this T cell receptor (beta chain) was determined in a study of identical twins. Study-wide results and caveats: Cross-sectional statistics, not tracking of the same donors, supported the conclusions.

Per the germline V gene, CDR1 is SGHVS and CDR2 is FNYEAQ. The CDR3 sequence is 15 residues long. V lost 5 bases, J lost 4 bases, and 17 bases lay in between. A word on this clonotype: No antigen is known for it.

TCRdb called the 5' RACE reads again in MiXCR, with one record for every CDR3 protein. The sample contains some 760,000 distinct CDR3 sequences, 15% to 20% of which appear only once. The same sample was also studied in work on T cells expressing NK-cell markers. Turning to that study: Several of the experiments relied on an anti-gamma-delta TCR antibody so that only alpha-beta TCR T cells were sorted.

Material: PBMCs. This clonotype was sampled from a woman aged 18-30 years in good health. The J gene is TRBJ1-2, the V gene TRBV7-6; possible D gene TRBD1, 6 bases. CDR3 protein: CASSPGAGPTYGYTF. The CDR3 nucleotides read TGTGCCAGCAGCCCGGGGGCGGGCCCTACCTATGGCTACACCTTC.